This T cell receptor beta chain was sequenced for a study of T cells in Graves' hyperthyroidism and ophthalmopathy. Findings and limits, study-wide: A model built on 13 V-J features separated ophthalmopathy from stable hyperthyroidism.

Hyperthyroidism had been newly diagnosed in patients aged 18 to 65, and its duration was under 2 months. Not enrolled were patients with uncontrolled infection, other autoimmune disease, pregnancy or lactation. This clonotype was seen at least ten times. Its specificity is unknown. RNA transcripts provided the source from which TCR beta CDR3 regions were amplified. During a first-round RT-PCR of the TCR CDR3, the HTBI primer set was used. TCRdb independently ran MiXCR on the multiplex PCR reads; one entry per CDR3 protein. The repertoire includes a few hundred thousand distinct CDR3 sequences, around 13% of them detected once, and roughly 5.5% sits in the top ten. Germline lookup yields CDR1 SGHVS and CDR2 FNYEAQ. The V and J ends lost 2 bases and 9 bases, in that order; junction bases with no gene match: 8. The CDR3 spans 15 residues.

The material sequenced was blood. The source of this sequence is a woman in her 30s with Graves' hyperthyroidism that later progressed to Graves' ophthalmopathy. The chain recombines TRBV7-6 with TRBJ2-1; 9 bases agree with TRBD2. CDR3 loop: CASSLMREGGSEQFF. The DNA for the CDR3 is TGTGCCAGCAGCTTAATGCGGGAGGGCGGGAGTGAGCAGTTCTTC.